This section outlines one T cell receptor beta chain sequence together with its context. Its ends do not fully match the called genes, so a read error is possible. About 0.5 to 1 ug RNA was reverse transcribed with random hexamers. TCRdb passed the immunoSEQ multiplex PCR reads through MiXCR, listing each CDR3 protein once. The profile shows 150,000 to 200,000 distinct CDR3 sequences, around nine tenths of them singletons. This specimen belongs to a study of CD8 T cells in Susac syndrome. The V gene's germline CDR1 is SSHAT and CDR2 FNYEAQ (reference sequence). The CDR3 sequence is 17 residues long. The clonotype comes from a human donor with Susac syndrome. Sequenced input: CD4+ T cells from PBMCs. The chain employs TRBV7-7 and TRBJ2-4, with D tentatively TRBD1 (5 bases). The CDR3, as DNA: TGTGCTAGCAGCTTAGTAACCAAGGGGATTTCCAAAAACATTCAGTACTTC. Translation gives CASSLVTKGISKNIQYF.